Included here is one T cell receptor (beta chain) sequence, with context. CDR3 length: 12 amino acids. Germline V gene sequence: CDR1 SEHNR, CDR2 FQNEAQ (reference sequence). V was shortened by 8 bases and J by 3 bases, with 10 bases between the two germline ends. This entry belongs to a study of control samples from healthy donors and cancer patients. Only in-frame clones appear in the TCRdb table, and some are missing; sequencing was by immunoSEQ multiplex PCR. This table has tens of thousands of clones, approximately 84% appearing once. The clonotype was recovered from a man aged 50-59 years in good health. The rearrangement links TRBV7-9 to TRBJ1-1; no clear D gene. The sequencing input was blood. The CDR3 is CASSKMHTEAFF. In DNA, the CDR3 is TGTGCCAGCTCAAAAATGCACACTGAAGCTTTCTTT.